This T cell receptor beta chain is from a study of blood T cell repertoires in COVID-19. Study-level information: Material from acute and convalescent COVID-19 was sourced from the United States, Italy and Spain. Sources were T cells, B-cell-depleted T cells, or PBMCs; the material itself was cDNA or gDNA.

This CDR3 region has 17 residues. In germline, CDR1 is SGHNT, CDR2 YYREEE (reference sequence). With 5 bases clipped from V and 0 bases from J, the junction kept 11 bases outside the gene matches. Using immunoSEQ multiplex PCR, the repertoire was profiled, and TCRdb retains in-frame clones only, with some absent. The repertoire holds some 220,000 clones, with roughly nine tenths as singletons. Enrollees, about 18 to 95 years old, lived in 24 US areas. Assignment of participants to cohorts was predicated upon participant-reported clinical history. Sequencing was performed on PBMCs or T cells enriched from blood (not recorded which). The sequence derives from a woman aged 45 to 65 in a cohort exposed to, infected with or recovered from COVID-19 (not recorded which). The chain has TRBV5-4 and TRBJ1-1; 9 nucleotides match TRBD1. The CDR3 DNA reads as TGTGCCAGCAGACCGCCGGGACAGGGAACGATGAACACTGAAGCTTTCTTT. Its protein is CASRPPGQGTMNTEAFF.